This T cell receptor beta chain was sequenced during a study of human T cells and chemical hapten exposure. In the study overall: Patients, largely female, had alopecia areata, totalis or universalis.

The CDR3 extends over 13 amino acids. Germline CDR1 reads SGHRS; CDR2 reads YFSETQ. The V end was cut by 3 bases, the J end by 6 bases, with 13 bases between. Study-wide results and limits: The count of PT1 expanded TCRs correlated positively with patch test score.

Time point defined: patch test 2, 6 weeks after DPC sensitization. Described treatment: therapeutic diphenylcyclopropenone sensitization with weekly scalp DPC. At patch-test visits, sampling came before the patch test. Ten or more counts support this clonotype. Its specificity is not known. Study processing details: Per-sample TCR counts ranged from roughly 20,000 to 700,000, median around 88,000. Using its own MiXCR run on the RACE reads, TCRdb lists one record per CDR3 protein. These V and J calls derive from TCRdb rather than the authors' analysis. The sample carries 20,000 to 30,000 distinct CDR3 sequences, 8% to 10% recorded once.

This TCR came from a man between 25 and 39 years old with alopecia areata. Some clones in this sample may be carry-over from other donors' samples. This chain connects TRBV5-1 to TRBJ2-7, with D possibly TRBD2 on 7 matching bases. This material consisted of whole blood, taken in connection with sensitization to the hapten diphenylcyclopropenone (DPC). CDR3 protein: CASSSGGGAEQYF. The CDR3 bases are TGCGCCAGCAGCTCCGGTGGGGGGGCCGAGCAGTACTTC. The variable domain in full, with the rest retrieved from reference TRBV5-1 and TRBJ2-7, is KAGVTQTPRYLIKTRGQQVTLSCSPISGHRSVSWYQQTPGQGLQFLFEYFSETQRNKGNFPGRFSGRQFSNSRSEMNVSTLELGDSALYLCASSSGGGAEQYFGPGTRLTVT.